The present T cell receptor (beta chain) was sequenced within a study of blood T cells in healthy people across ages. Trimming removed 4 bases from V and 5 bases from J, with 12 bases in between. This CDR3 contains 13 residues. Per germline, CDR1 SEHNR and CDR2 FQNEAQ (reference sequence). A remark on this clonotype: The antigen remains undetermined.

Broader study findings: It was the long-lived donors that had more naive CD4+ cells and higher diversity than aged donors.

A second roughly 6 to 12 cycle PCR used barcoded and J-beta primers. A single record per CDR3 protein comes from TCRdb applying MiXCR to the 5' RACE reads. The data show around 990,000 distinct CDR3 sequences, about 25% seen once. These data were likewise used in another study, on T cells of mothers and their children.

The TCR sequence derives from a girl aged 2-15 years in good health. Sample: blood. The V and J genes are TRBV7-9 and TRBJ2-7; D is unresolved. CDR3 DNA sequence: TGTGCCAGCAGCTCGTCGGATCCCAACGAGCAGTACTTC. Translation: CASSSSDPNEQYF.